The 11 T cell receptor beta chains below were found in one sample sequenced in a study of blood T cell repertoires in COVID-19. Profiling relied on immunoSEQ multiplex PCR, and the TCRdb table lists in-frame clones only, not all of them. Here the sample spans about 170,000 clones, roughly four fifths being singletons. Input material: peripheral blood. These receptors were collected from an elderly woman with COVID-19, enrolled during active disease.

The chain is built from TRBV11-2 and TRBJ1-3; D remains unclear. Trimming pared 1 base from V and 2 bases from J, leaving 9 bases between. Germline CDR1 reads SGHAT; CDR2 reads FQNNGV. The CDR3 runs to 15 residues. CDR3 residues: CASSLGLRPGNTIYF. The CDR3 nucleotides read TGTGCCAGCAGCTTAGGACTGCGGCCTGGAAACACCATATATTTT.

The J gene is TRBJ1-5, the V gene TRBV2; D is undetermined. The CDR3 covers 13 residues. V lost 6 bases and J lost 3, with 9 bases in between. The germline V gene encodes CDR1 SNHLY and CDR2 FYNNEI. CDR3 DNA sequence: TGTGCCAGCAGGCAGGAAAACAATCAGCCCCAGCATTTT. This codes for CASRQENNQPQHF.

Concerning this clone itself: The same CDR3 can be traced to other DNA sequences in this sample. The chain links TRBV9 to TRBJ2-7; D possibly corresponds to TRBD2 (5 bases). This CDR3 has 14 amino acids. In germline, CDR1 is SGDLS, CDR2 YYNGEE. V was trimmed by 0 bases and J by 0 bases, leaving 7 bases between them. The CDR3 here is CASSVDGSSYEQYF. The CDR3 bases are TGTGCCAGCAGCGTAGATGGGAGCTCCTACGAGCAGTACTTC.

The sample holds one count of this clone. The chain links TRBV9 to TRBJ2-1; 8 nucleotides align to TRBD2. Losses at the gene ends were 4 bases for V and 2 bases for J; bases not matched to a gene: 8. The CDR3 runs 16 residues. CDR1 and CDR2 (germline): SGDLS, YYNGEE. CDR3 sequence reads: CASSPPGGRPYNEQFF. CDR3 nucleotides: TGTGCCAGCAGCCCTCCGGGGGGGCGCCCCTACAATGAGCAGTTCTTC.

The DNA of the CDR3 is TGTGCCAGCAGCCCGGGGAGGGCCCCCGACACTGAAGCTTTCTTT. Translating it yields CASSPGRAPDTEAFF. The rearrangement joins TRBV6-5 to TRBJ1-1, with unresolved D. The CDR3 has 15 residues. The germline V gene has CDR1 MNHEY and CDR2 SVGAGI. Between the trimmed V and J ends, which lost 6 bases and 3 bases, there was a span of 17 bases.

The CDR3, as DNA: TGCAGCGTTGAGGACAGACTGAACACCGGGGAGCTGTTTTTT. Translation gives CSVEDRLNTGELFF. The rearrangement joins TRBV29-1 to TRBJ2-2; possible D gene TRBD1, 6 bases. Germline-derived CDR1 and CDR2 are SQVTM and ANQGSEA. This CDR3 spans 14 amino acids. V gave up 3 bases and J gave up 1 base, with 9 bases separating them.

The V call is TRBV7-6, the J call TRBJ2-1; the D gene is possibly TRBD1 (6 bases). Germline CDR1 and CDR2: SGHVS and FNYEAQ. The V end was cut by 5 bases, the J end by 4 bases, with 15 bases between. The CDR3 runs to 15 residues. The DNA of the CDR3 is TGTGCCAGCAGCAGCCTCCAGGGGCCGTACAATGAGCAGTTCTTC. Protein: CASSSLQGPYNEQFF.

V gene TRBV7-9 combines with J gene TRBJ2-3; tentatively, D is TRBD1 (6 bases). V lost 2 bases and J lost 4, with 16 bases in between. The CDR3 is 16 amino acids. Germline assignment: CDR1 SEHNR and CDR2 FQNEAQ (reference sequence). The DNA for the CDR3 is TGTGCCAGCAGCTTAAATACAGGGTTAGTGGCAGATACGCAGTATTTT. It yields the protein CASSLNTGLVADTQYF.

The V gene is TRBV27, the J gene TRBJ2-4; TRBD1 might be the D (6 bases). CDR1 is MNHEY, CDR2 SMNVEV, per germline (reference sequence). The ends were cut back, 4 bases at V and 3 bases at J, with 25 bases in the middle. CDR3 length: 19 amino acids. CDR3 loop: CASSSYLSGHRGRKNIQYF. CDR3 DNA sequence: TGTGCCAGCAGTTCCTACTTATCGGGACACCGCGGACGCAAAAACATTCAGTACTTC.

The chain uses TRBV6-5 and TRBJ1-6; D remains unclear. Trimming removed 4 bases from V and 13 bases from J, with 20 bases in between. The CDR3 is 15 residues long. Germline values: CDR1 MNHEY, CDR2 SVGAGI. The CDR3 DNA reads TGTGCCAGCAGTTCCCGAGGAACCCTGGGCGGGCCCCTCCACTTT. It yields the protein CASSSRGTLGGPLHF.

The chain uses TRBV10-2 and TRBJ2-7; 7 bases line up with TRBD2. This CDR3 comprises 16 residues. J was trimmed by 3 bases and V by 6 bases; bases with no gene match: 14. Germline assignment: CDR1 WSHSY and CDR2 SAAADI. CDR3 residues: CASRLYQGGSIYEQYF. The CDR3, as DNA: TGCGCCAGCAGACTGTATCAGGGCGGGAGTATCTACGAGCAGTACTTC.